The 24 T cell receptor beta chains below all came from one sample that was sequenced in a study of tumor T cells in aggressive B-cell lymphoma. Sequenced by immunoSEQ multiplex PCR; TCRdb stores in-frame clones only, minus some. The data contain under 2,500 clones, about 85% of them seen just once; the ten biggest clones take up about 3%. Sequences were obtained from tumor tissue. All receptors come from an adult with diffuse large B cell lymphoma.

Comments on this clone: One end of the junction varies from germline; a read error may be responsible. In nucleotides, the CDR3 is TGCGCCAGCAGCCAAGGTTTGGGGCTGAACTATGGCCACACCTTC. Translation gives CASSQGLGLNYGHTF. V gene TRBV4-1 combines with J gene TRBJ1-2, with D perhaps TRBD1 (5 bases). Germline CDR1 and CDR2: MGHRA and YSYEKL. CDR3 length equals 15 residues.

V gene TRBV28 combines with J gene TRBJ1-2; 10 nucleotides align to TRBD1. CDR3 length: 17 amino acids. Unmatched junction bases numbered 15, after V lost 7 bases and J lost 4 bases. Germline loops: CDR1 MDHEN, CDR2 SYDVKM. CDR3 in DNA: TGTGCCAGCAACAAACCCTCCGACAGGGGGCCCCTCTATGGCTACACCTTC. Translating gives CASNKPSDRGPLYGYTF.

V is TRBV27 and J is TRBJ1-2; D is unresolved. The CDR3 is 14 amino acids. CDR1 MNHEY and CDR2 SMNVEV come from the germline V gene (reference sequence). Trimming cost V 6 bases and J 2 bases, with 13 bases left between them. This chain's CDR3 is CASSLGHPNYGYTF. The CDR3 DNA is TGTGCCAGCAGCTTAGGGCATCCCAACTATGGCTACACCTTC.

The chain employs TRBV6-5 and TRBJ1-1; D is perhaps TRBD1 (6 bases). The CDR3 spans 13 residues. CDR1 and CDR2 from the germline V gene are MNHEY and SVGAGI. Trimming removed 6 bases from V and 1 base from J, with 9 bases in between. The CDR3 is CASRWGPNTEAFF. CDR3 in DNA: TGTGCCAGCAGATGGGGGCCGAACACTGAAGCTTTCTTT.

The rearrangement joins TRBV11-3 to TRBJ2-1, with TRBD1 as a possible D gene (6 bases). Germline V gene data show CDR1 as SGHNT and CDR2 as YENEEA. The CDR3 runs 15 residues. Trimming removed 5 bases at V and 5 bases at J, with 16 bases between. The CDR3 here is CASSPRDRLDNEQFF. In nucleotides, the CDR3 is TGTGCCAGCAGCCCACGAGACAGGTTGGACAATGAGCAGTTCTTC.

The sample holds one count of this clone. The rearrangement uses TRBV6-4 and TRBJ1-2, with 9 positions matching TRBD1. Trimming at V came to 9 bases and at J to 8 bases, leaving 4 bases not matched to a gene. The CDR3 length is 11 residues. The germline CDR1 and CDR2 sequences are MRHNA and SNTAGT. The CDR3 sequence: CARKTGGGYTF. The CDR3 DNA reads as TGTGCCAGGAAAACAGGGGGCGGCTACACCTTC.

This chain uses TRBV7-9 with TRBJ2-7; D unresolved. The V and J ends lost 4 bases and 1 base respectively, with 8 bases between them. Per germline, CDR1 SEHNR and CDR2 FQNEAQ (reference sequence). The CDR3 covers 13 residues. Here the CDR3 reads CASSYEVSYEQYF. The CDR3 DNA is TGTGCCAGCAGCTACGAGGTATCCTACGAGCAGTACTTC.

The J gene is TRBJ2-5, the V gene TRBV12-5; TRBD1 agrees at 7 bases. Germline CDR1 is LGHNT and CDR2 is FRNRAP. The CDR3 loop spans 14 amino acids. V gave up 1 base and J gave up 5 bases; unmatched junction bases: 4. CDR3 in DNA: TGTGCTAGTGGTTTGGGTAGGGGGCTGGAGACCCAGTACTTC. It yields the protein CASGLGRGLETQYF.

The CDR3 DNA is TGTGCCAGCAGTCTCGACAGCAAGCTTAATCAGCCCCAGCATTTT. As protein: CASSLDSKLNQPQHF. The J gene is TRBJ1-5, the V gene TRBV27; tentative D call: TRBD1 (5 bases). The V end was cut by 5 bases, the J end by 4 bases, with 15 bases between. The germline gives CDR1 MNHEY, CDR2 SMNVEV (reference sequence). The CDR3 covers 15 residues.

The table lists this clone with a count of one. This sequence joins TRBV7-6 and TRBJ2-1; tentatively, D is TRBD2 (5 bases). V was pared by 0 bases and J by 5 bases, with 14 bases between. The CDR3 length is 16 residues. Germline CDR1 SGHVS, CDR2 FNYEAQ. The CDR3 region is CASSLARPAADNEQFF. The CDR3 bases are TGTGCCAGCAGCTTAGCAAGGCCAGCGGCTGACAATGAGCAGTTCTTC.

This sequence joins TRBV7-6 and TRBJ1-2, with TRBD1 matching 8 bases. This CDR3 comprises 13 residues. The V segment lost 5 bases and the J segment 8 bases; nucleotides outside the gene matches: 7. The germline CDR1 and CDR2 sequences are SGHVS and FNYEAQ. The CDR3 is CASSGSGGSGYTF. CDR3 nucleotides: TGTGCCAGCAGCGGATCAGGGGGCAGCGGCTACACCTTC.

The V call is TRBV30, the J call TRBJ1-6; 9 positions match TRBD1. This CDR3 spans 14 amino acids. The V gene end was trimmed by 1 base and the J gene end by 10 bases; junction bases not matched to a gene: 5. Germline assignment: CDR1 GTSNPN and CDR2 SVGIG (reference sequence). The CDR3 region is CAWSDGTGWSPLHF. CDR3 DNA: TGTGCCTGGAGTGACGGGACAGGGTGGTCACCCCTCCACTTT.

The rearrangement uses TRBV7-2 and TRBJ1-4; a weak D match, TRBD1 (6 bases). Trimming removed 4 bases at V and 4 bases at J, with 10 bases between. The germline gives CDR1 SGHTA, CDR2 FQGNSA. This CDR3 comprises 14 residues. The CDR3 DNA follows: TGTGCCAGCAGCTACCGACAGGTTAATGAAAAACTGTTTTTT. It codes for CASSYRQVNEKLFF.

This clone was detected once. V gene TRBV7-6 combines with J gene TRBJ2-7; 11 bases line up with TRBD2. This CDR3 has 14 amino acids. V lost 8 bases to trimming and J lost 4 bases; unmatched junction nucleotides: 7. CDR1 and CDR2 (germline): SGHVS, FNYEAQ. CDR3 residues: CASGTGTSGYEQYF. The CDR3 DNA reads TGTGCCAGCGGAACCGGGACTAGCGGATACGAGCAGTACTTC. Drawing the rest from reference TRBV7-6 and TRBJ2-7, the complete variable domain is GAGVSQSPRYKVTKRGQDVALRCDPISGHVSLYWYRQALGQGPEFLTYFNYEAQQDKSGLPNDRFSAERPEGSISTLTIQRTEQRDSAMYRCASGTGTSGYEQYFGPGTRLTVT.

V gene TRBV30 combines with J gene TRBJ1-3, with 7 nucleotides matching TRBD1. CDR1 GTSNPN and CDR2 SVGIG come from the germline V gene (reference sequence). The CDR3 runs to 16 residues. Trimming took 2 bases from V and 0 from J; bases not matched to a gene: 7. The CDR3 protein is CAWSTRTGVSGNTIYF. The CDR3 nucleotides are TGTGCCTGGAGTACACGGACAGGCGTCTCTGGAAACACCATATATTTT.

The chain links TRBV5-1 to TRBJ2-5; 11 bases line up with TRBD2. The CDR3 consists of 14 residues. In germline, CDR1 is SGHRS, CDR2 YFSETQ. The V gene end was trimmed by 2 bases and the J gene end by 5 bases; junction bases not matched to a gene: 2. The CDR3 DNA reads TGCGCCAGCAGCTTACGGACTAGCGGGGAGACCCAGTACTTC. Amino acids: CASSLRTSGETQYF. The whole variable domain, filled in from reference TRBV5-1 and TRBJ2-5, reads KAGVTQTPRYLIKTRGQQVTLSCSPISGHRSVSWYQQTPGQGLQFLFEYFSETQRNKGNFPGRFSGRQFSNSRSEMNVSTLELGDSALYLCASSLRTSGETQYFGPGTRLLVL.

This chain joins TRBV6-5 and TRBJ2-7; 11 bases align to TRBD1. This CDR3 contains 15 residues. V dropped 2 bases and J dropped 5; count of bases not matched to a gene: 5. Looked up from germline, CDR1 is MNHEY and CDR2 is SVGAGI. The CDR3 region has the DNA TGTGCCAGCAGTTACCGGGACAGGGGGTCCCACGAGCAGTACTTC. Its protein product is CASSYRDRGSHEQYF.

The genes are TRBV6-5 and TRBJ1-3; D might be TRBD1 (5 bases). This CDR3 is 14 amino acids long. The germline V gene has CDR1 MNHEY and CDR2 SVGAGI. V was trimmed by 8 bases and J by 2 bases, leaving 13 bases between them. The chain's CDR3 is CASGSPGTGNTIYF. The CDR3 DNA reads TGTGCCAGCGGATCCCCAGGGACTGGAAACACCATATATTTT.

J is TRBJ2-7 and V is TRBV29-1; 7 bases line up with TRBD1. Germline CDR1 SQVTM, CDR2 ANQGSEA. The CDR3 spans 13 residues. V trimming: 4 bases; J trimming: 3 bases; junction bases outside the gene matches: 6. The CDR3 loop reads CSVVGDSLYEQYF. The DNA for the CDR3 is TGCAGCGTTGTGGGGGACAGCCTCTACGAGCAGTACTTC.

The chain couples TRBV19 to TRBJ1-1; 9 bases fit TRBD1. CDR3 length: 14 residues. With 6 bases clipped from V and 5 bases from J, the junction kept 7 bases outside the gene matches. Germline V gene sequence: CDR1 LNHDA, CDR2 SQIVND (reference sequence). The CDR3, as DNA: TGTGCCAGTAGCCTCACAGGGGGCCAAACTGAAGCTTTCTTT. It encodes CASSLTGGQTEAFF.

This chain joins TRBV19 and TRBJ2-7; D is perhaps TRBD1 (6 bases). Trimming took 5 bases from V and 2 from J, leaving 10 bases between them. Germline loops: CDR1 LNHDA, CDR2 SQIVND (reference sequence). The CDR3 runs 13 residues. CDR3 residues: CASSFGTTYEQYF. Written as DNA, the CDR3 is TGTGCCAGTAGTTTCGGGACAACCTACGAGCAGTACTTC.

The V call is TRBV5-1, the J call TRBJ1-3, with 10 bases lining up with TRBD1. The length of the CDR3 is 16 residues. Germline lookup yields CDR1 SGHRS and CDR2 YFSETQ. The ends lost 4 bases at V and 2 bases at J; junction bases unmatched: 6. The CDR3 nucleotides read TGCGCCAGCAGCGGGGACGGACAGGGGGCTGGAAACACCATATATTTT. Translated: CASSGDGQGAGNTIYF.

The chain combines TRBV4-1 with TRBJ2-5; D is unclear. The CDR3 consists of 15 residues. Germline lookup yields CDR1 MGHRA and CDR2 YSYEKL. V was trimmed by 1 base and J by 3 bases, leaving 12 bases between them. CDR3 nucleotide sequence: TGCGCCAGCAGCCAAGCGCCAACAGCAGAAGAGACCCAGTACTTC. Translation: CASSQAPTAEETQYF.

V and J are TRBV10-3 and TRBJ2-5, with unresolved D. This CDR3 is 13 amino acids long. Germline values: CDR1 ENHRY, CDR2 SYGVKD. Trimming took off 0 bases at V and 4 bases at J, with 6 bases between the two ends. CDR3 sequence (DNA): TGTGCCATCAGTGAGTCAGGAGCAGAGACCCAGTACTTC. It translates to CAISESGAETQYF.